One sample yielded the 26 T cell receptor beta chains listed below, sequenced in a study of T-cell memory formation after mild COVID-19. TCRdb re-called the 5' RACE reads with MiXCR, one entry per CDR3 protein. Found here are 250,000 to 300,000 distinct CDR3 sequences, roughly 17% of them singletons; the top ten hold roughly a fifth. Input material: PBMCs or a T cell subset sorted from them (not recorded which). The receptors come from a man between 18 and 29 years old who had mild COVID-19 (a few samples of this study predate the infection). Cell type and time point are not known.

This clonotype was recorded a few times. V gene TRBV7-9 combines with J gene TRBJ1-3, with D maybe TRBD1 (5 bases). V lost 1 base, J lost 0 bases, and 10 bases lay in between. Germline V gene sequence: CDR1 SEHNR, CDR2 FQNEAQ (reference sequence). The CDR3 runs to 16 residues. This chain's CDR3 is CASSLEGESSGNTIYF. The DNA of the CDR3 is TGTGCCAGCAGCTTAGAAGGGGAGAGCTCTGGAAACACCATATATTTT.

This clonotype has ten or more counts. In DNA, the CDR3 is TGTGCCAGCAGTGAAGGGACAGATACGCAGTATTTT. It encodes CASSEGTDTQYF. This chain joins TRBV25-1 and TRBJ2-3; no clear D gene. Germline V gene lookup returns CDR1 MGHDK and CDR2 SYGVNS. With 2 bases removed from V and 3 bases from J, the gap between germline ends came to 3 bases. This CDR3 contains 12 residues.

The rearrangement links TRBV24-1 to TRBJ2-3; 10 nucleotides align to TRBD1. J gave up 6 bases and V 4 bases, and 6 bases lay outside the gene matches. The CDR3 runs 15 residues. Germline V gene lookup returns CDR1 KGHDR and CDR2 SFDVKD. The CDR3 is CATSDFGTGEDTQYF. Written as DNA, the CDR3 is TGTGCCACCAGTGACTTCGGGACAGGGGAGGATACGCAGTATTTT.

This clonotype was found a few times. J is TRBJ2-5 and V is TRBV18, with D unresolved. CDR1 is KGHSH, CDR2 LQKENI, per germline. This CDR3 spans 12 amino acids. Trimming took 2 bases from V and 2 from J, leaving 3 bases between them. This CDR3 reads CASSPWQETQYF. DNA of the CDR3: TGTGCCAGCTCACCATGGCAAGAGACCCAGTACTTC.

This clonotype was counted between two and nine times. As DNA, the CDR3 is TGCAGTGCTAGGGAGGGACGGGGGGCGAGGAACACCGGGGAGCTGTTTTTT. Its translation is CSAREGRGARNTGELFF. This sequence joins TRBV20-1 and TRBJ2-2; D perhaps matches TRBD2 (7 bases). In germline, CDR1 is DFQATT, CDR2 SNEGSKA (reference sequence). The ends were cut back, 3 bases at V and 1 base at J, with 18 bases in the middle. CDR3 size: 17 residues.

The sample holds many counts of this clonotype. J is TRBJ1-1 and V is TRBV5-4; D might be TRBD1 (6 bases). The CDR3 covers 12 residues. Germline values: CDR1 SGHNT, CDR2 YYREEE (reference sequence). Trimming took off 4 bases at V and 8 bases at J, with 12 bases between the two ends. The DNA of the CDR3 is TGTGCCAGCAGCCACCGGACAGCAGAAGCTTTCTTT. Its translation is CASSHRTAEAFF.

This clonotype was counted between two and nine times. The chain employs TRBV29-1 and TRBJ2-3, with 7 bases matching TRBD1. CDR3 length equals 13 residues. CDR1 and CDR2 (germline): SQVTM, ANQGSEA. V was clipped by 3 bases and J by 6 bases; unmatched bases: 6. The CDR3 reads CSVDLQGPDTQYF. The CDR3 DNA reads as TGCAGCGTTGACCTACAGGGGCCCGATACGCAGTATTTT.

CDR3 nucleotide sequence: TGTGCCAGCAGCTTAGTGCTAGCGGGGGACCAAGAGACCCAGTACTTC. It encodes CASSLVLAGDQETQYF. V is TRBV7-9 and J is TRBJ2-5; 10 nucleotides line up with TRBD2. Germline V gives CDR1 SEHNR, CDR2 FQNEAQ (reference sequence). The CDR3 spans 16 residues. V was pared by 1 base and J by 0 bases, with 2 bases of the junction left unmatched.

There are a few counts of this clonotype. This chain connects TRBV4-1 to TRBJ2-7; D call uncertain. V lost 1 base and J lost 0, with 7 bases in between. This CDR3 is 14 amino acids long. In germline, CDR1 is MGHRA, CDR2 YSYEKL. DNA for the CDR3: TGCGCCAGCAGCCAAGTGGGAAACTCCTACGAGCAGTACTTC. Its protein is CASSQVGNSYEQYF.

This clonotype showed up many times. The chain uses TRBV5-1 and TRBJ1-2; D unresolved. CDR3 length: 13 amino acids. The germline gives CDR1 SGHRS, CDR2 YFSETQ. Trimming took off 4 bases at V and 4 bases at J, with 11 bases between the two ends. The CDR3 is CASSAGPSYGYTF. The CDR3, as DNA: TGCGCCAGCAGCGCTGGACCTAGCTATGGCTACACCTTC.

The chain employs TRBV12-3 or TRBV12-4 and TRBJ2-5; tentative D call: TRBD2 (5 bases). V was trimmed by 3 bases and J by 0 bases, leaving 11 bases between them. The CDR3 spans 15 residues. The CDR3 DNA sequence: TGTGCCAGCAGTTTGGAAGCGGCGTACCAAGAGACCCAGTACTTC. As protein: CASSLEAAYQETQYF.

J is TRBJ2-1 and V is TRBV19; D possibly uses TRBD1 or TRBD2 (6 bases each). V was pared by 7 bases and J by 4 bases, with 14 bases between. The CDR3 extends over 14 amino acids. Per the germline V gene, CDR1 is LNHDA and CDR2 is SQIVND (reference sequence). CDR3 residues: CASNVGGRYNEQFF. The CDR3 nucleotides read TGTGCCAGTAATGTAGGGGGGCGTTACAATGAGCAGTTCTTC.

This chain links TRBV6-2 or TRBV6-3 with TRBJ2-5; no definite D call. Trimming took 6 bases from V and 4 from J, leaving 9 bases between them. CDR3 length: 12 residues. Germline values: CDR1 MNHEY, CDR2 SVGEGT. In nucleotides, the CDR3 is TGTGCCAGCAGACGGACGGGAGAGACCCAGTACTTC. As protein: CASRRTGETQYF.

This clonotype has only a few counts. The chain couples TRBV20-1 to TRBJ1-1; no definite D call. The V end was cut by 3 bases, the J end by 6 bases, with 14 bases between. Germline CDR1 reads DFQATT; CDR2 reads SNEGSKA (reference sequence). This CDR3 is 13 amino acids long. CDR3 loop: CSASDGSLAEAFF. CDR3 bases: TGCAGTGCTAGTGATGGGTCCCTCGCTGAAGCTTTCTTT.

The chain couples TRBV7-2 to TRBJ2-3; D is possibly TRBD1 (6 bases). Per germline, CDR1 SGHTA and CDR2 FQGNSA. CDR3 size: 12 residues. Trimming removed 6 bases at V and 8 bases at J, with 12 bases between. CDR3: CASRFRGVTQYF. DNA for the CDR3: TGTGCCAGCAGATTCAGGGGAGTTACGCAGTATTTT.

The sample holds a few counts of this clonotype. The J gene is TRBJ2-1, the V gene TRBV6-2 or TRBV6-3; TRBD1 is a possible D gene (7 bases). CDR1 and CDR2 (germline): MNHEY, SVGEGT. There are 15 residues in the CDR3. Trimming removed 7 bases from V and 8 bases from J, with 21 bases in between. In DNA, the CDR3 is TGTGCCAGCACCGACCTGACAGGGAGGATCGATGAGCAGTTCTTC. Translated, it gives CASTDLTGRIDEQFF.

This clonotype was counted between two and nine times. This chain links TRBV12-3 or TRBV12-4 with TRBJ1-2; 8 positions match TRBD1. Trimming at V came to 5 bases and at J to 7 bases, leaving 6 bases not matched to a gene. This CDR3 comprises 13 residues. The CDR3 protein is CASSQQGVGGYTF. In nucleotides, the CDR3 is TGTGCCAGCAGTCAACAGGGGGTCGGTGGCTACACCTTC.

The rearrangement links TRBV20-1 to TRBJ2-7, with D uncertain. The V gene lost 1 base and the J gene lost 2 bases, with 12 bases spanning the gap. CDR1 and CDR2 from the germline V gene are DFQATT and SNEGSKA (reference sequence). The CDR3 runs to 14 residues. The CDR3 sequence: CSARVNRGTYEQYF. The CDR3 DNA sequence: TGCAGTGCTAGAGTTAATAGAGGTACCTACGAGCAGTACTTC.

V usage is TRBV11-2 and J usage is TRBJ2-7; no reliable D call. CDR3 length equals 12 residues. Germline-derived CDR1 and CDR2 are SGHAT and FQNNGV. V lost 6 bases and J lost 3, with 9 bases in between. CDR3 loop: CASRPRFYEQYF. The CDR3, as DNA: TGTGCCAGCAGGCCGAGATTCTACGAGCAGTACTTC.

This clonotype was observed a handful of times. This chain links TRBV5-6 with TRBJ2-4, with D perhaps assigned TRBD1 or TRBD2 (6 bases each). The germline V and J ends were trimmed by 2 bases and 6 bases, with 9 bases remaining between them. The germline gives CDR1 SGHDT, CDR2 YYEEEE. The CDR3 contains 13 residues. The CDR3 DNA sequence: TGTGCCAGCAGCTTTAAGGGGGGAAACATTCAGTACTTC. It codes for CASSFKGGNIQYF.

In the case of this clonotype: Here the CDR3 omits its conserved ending phenylalanine or tryptophan, so a read error is the likely source. The CDR3 reads CASSFRLAGGQETQYS. The CDR3 nucleotides read TGTGCCAGCAGCTTCAGACTAGCGGGGGGGCAAGAGACCCAGTACTCC. J is TRBJ2-5 and V is TRBV11-2; 14 bases align to TRBD2. Germline V gene lookup returns CDR1 SGHAT and CDR2 FQNNGV. V shed 3 bases and J 2 bases; nucleotides not matched to a gene: 2. The CDR3 spans 16 residues.

The chain uses TRBV20-1 and TRBJ2-5; TRBD1 might be the D (5 bases). The CDR3 spans 13 residues. Trimming shortened V by 1 base and J by 5 bases, and 11 bases separated the two germline ends. CDR1 and CDR2 from the germline V gene are DFQATT and SNEGSKA (reference sequence). CDR3 in DNA: TGCAGTGCTAGAGCAAGGGGTCCGGAGACCCAGTACTTC. Translating it yields CSARARGPETQYF.

As to this clonotype: Here the CDR3 omits its conserved ending phenylalanine or tryptophan, so a read error is the likely source. The DNA is left out, because the CDR3 cannot be placed on it with certainty; the CDR3 is given as TCRdb lists it. This sequence joins TRBV28 and TRBJ1-1; whether TRBD1, the table's D call, matches the DNA was not checked. Germline V lookup: CDR1 MDHEN, CDR2 SYDVKM. The CDR3 is 16 amino acids in total, end residues counted. The CDR3 sequence: CAMGPGLLCWALLCFL.

As for this clonotype: At one end, the junction sequence differs from germline, possibly due to a read error. This chain uses TRBV4-1 with TRBJ2-3; D unclear. The CDR3 totals 13 residues. Germline V gene data show CDR1 as MGHRA and CDR2 as YSYEKL. The CDR3 is CASSHGGTDTQYF. The DNA for the CDR3 is TGCGCAAGCAGCCACGGTGGCACAGATACGCAGTATTTT.

This clonotype has more than one count but fewer than ten. V usage is TRBV9 and J usage is TRBJ2-5, with D unresolved. This CDR3 comprises 15 residues. Germline V gives CDR1 SGDLS, CDR2 YYNGEE. V shed 0 bases and J shed 2 bases, with 11 bases lying between them. The CDR3 loop reads CASSVGTLVQETQYF. Here the CDR3 DNA reads TGTGCCAGCAGCGTAGGTACCCTGGTTCAAGAGACCCAGTACTTC.

This clonotype was seen ten or more times. The CDR3 DNA sequence: TGCGCCAGCAGCTCGGGACTAGCGGGGCTCACAGATACGCAGTATTTT. Translated, it gives CASSSGLAGLTDTQYF. The chain links TRBV5-1 to TRBJ2-3, with 13 bases aligning to TRBD2. The CDR3 sequence is 16 residues long. CDR1 is SGHRS and CDR2 is YFSETQ in the germline V gene. V lost 3 bases to trimming and J lost 2 bases; unmatched junction nucleotides: 3.